The rows below give T cell receptor beta chains drawn from one sample of a study of beta chain features in type 1 diabetes. This table comes from immunoSEQ multiplex PCR, and its TCRdb copy is limited to in-frame clones, with some not included. The sample shows approximately 130,000 clones, roughly 17% of them seen only once. The sequencing sample was made of central memory CD4+ T cells from blood. All receptors derive from a young man with type 1 diabetes. Each CDR3 is given with its conserved first and last residue. Fields, in order: V gene, CDR3 protein.

TRBV28 | CASSLWTSGFNEQFF
TRBV4-3 | CASSQDKGAYNEQFF
TRBV4-1 | CASSHPSDITDTQYF
TRBV15 | CATSRVGTIETQYF
TRBV5-1 | CASSSTGTTYEQYF
TRBV30 | CAWRRGPDTQYF
TRBV5-1 | CASSFEAGASDTQYF
TRBV7-9 | CASSFDSASTDTQYF
TRBV7-2 | CASSLEAGGGYTF
TRBV4-2 | CASSQANSGSSYEQYF
TRBV15 | CATSPLGQGKYEQYF
TRBV4-2 | CASSPQSSGRGIIQFF
TRBV5-1 | CASSLGPGVEHGYTF
TRBV23-1 | CASSQAGTGRLYGYTF
TRBV7-9 | CASSPRQGEDEQFF
TRBV1 | CTSSQEGGLARYEQYF
TRBV6-6 | CASGQGGSLGTDTQYF
TRBV9 | CASSRGQGQANEKLFF
TRBV5-1 | CASSLDPSGLSTDTQYF
TRBV19 | CASSRGGPEKHNEQFF
TRBV18 | CASSLQENIQYF
TRBV7-9 | CASSPSYEQYF
TRBV14 | CASSSRGANTIYF
TRBV29-1 | CSVEEGSANTEAFF
TRBV4-3 | CASSQDRTSGYYEQYF
TRBV19 | CASRSGYEQYF
TRBV5-4 | CASSLAAKNIQYF
TRBV30 | CAWSVGLNTGELFF
TRBV29-1 | CSVPGTAFQETQYF
TRBV11-2 | CASSFVVQETQYF
TRBV29-1 | CSVAAHGKNTEAFF
TRBV7-2 | CASNNPGLNQPQHF
TRBV7-9 | CASSLIVTGNYGYTF
TRBV21-1 | CASSVGPGNTEAFF
TRBV7-2 | CASSQRRGLAGVAYEQYF
TRBV18 | CASSPVAKTWETQYF
TRBV30 | CAWSAMVFHTEAFF
TRBV5-1 | CASTLSSSGQETQYF
TRBV11-2 | CASSPSPVLGNEQFF
TRBV28 | CASSLAGGGETQYF
TRBV29-1 | CSVNRDYDTQYF
TRBV7-2 | CAGDNIGYGYTF
TRBV30 | CAWSDLSRATEAFF
TRBV7-2 | CASSLGQGRAKNIQYF
TRBV11-1 | CASSLVRDRVNNEQFF
TRBV27 | CASNPSGGADTQYF
TRBV9 | CACRQAPNTGELFF
TRBV21-1 | CASSRTEGGYGYTF
TRBV4-3 | CASSQDRNGMTQYF
TRBV7-8 | CASSFGGGATDTQYF
TRBV7-9 | CASSPSGEGNQPQHF
TRBV7-2 | CASSFAGGLSYEQYF
TRBV4-2 | CASSHKAGVDNEQFF